This T cell receptor (beta chain) was captured by sequencing in a study of spatial heterogeneity in lung cancer. As for the study in general: The study consistently detected more beta-chain than alpha-chain sequences.

V was cut by 5 bases and J by 6 bases, with 17 bases left in between. This CDR3 contains 14 residues. Time point reported: sample taken at primary tumor resection. Study observations and caveats: Whereas they appeared in blood less at follow-up, ubiquitous expanded tumor TCRs appeared there more at resection.

Ten or more counts support this clonotype. The target antigen is unknown. TCRdb independently ran MiXCR on the 5' RACE reads; one entry per CDR3 protein. Of about 21,000 distinct CDR3 sequences listed, around 4.3% are singletons. The sequencing here drew on PBMCs, taken at surgery. The source of this sequence is a male donor with early-stage non-small cell lung cancer. The chain carries TRBV12-3 or TRBV12-4 and TRBJ2-7; either TRBD1 or TRBD2 may fit D (5 bases each). The DNA for the CDR3 is TGTGCCAGCAGTGTAACGGGGCTTCGGGGCGAGCAGTACTTC. Translated, it gives CASSVTGLRGEQYF.